This section outlines one T cell receptor (beta chain) sequence together with its context. This clone was counted a single time. There is no known antigen for this receptor. Base-call qualities are not available, and no considerably larger clone is one nucleotide away. Inclusive of the bounding cysteine and phenylalanine, the CDR3 is 11 residues long. Here the CDR3 DNA is all that survives: 33 bases in frame from base 1. CDR1 and CDR2 are read off the germline V gene as MNHNS and SASEGT. V and J are truncated by 1 base and 11 bases respectively, leaving an intervening sequence of 6 bases. Using the deep immunoSEQ assay, TCR CDR3 regions were amplified from genomic DNA by multiplex PCR. For each cell subset, the extracted genomic DNA was distributed evenly across all wells of several immunoSEQ 96-well plates, and each plate served as one replicate. Each replicate PCR for unsorted PBMC received roughly 300 ng genomic DNA, equal to approximately 30,000 T cell genomes. Genomic DNA from unsorted PBMC was sequenced over ten immunoSEQ deep assay plates. Purified libraries were measured with a Qubit 3.0 fluorometer, size-checked on a Bioanalyzer 2100, and measured again with the KAPA Library Quantification kit. Every immunoSEQ 96-well plate was sequenced on a dedicated single-read 150-cycle Illumina NextSeq 550 flow cell. The original methods were these. Because the immunoSEQ output held only junctional sequences and lacked quality scores, the filtering could not match the filtering applied to full-length reads. Sequences were annotated with PyIR, a Python wrapper for IgBLAST v1.9, using IMGT germline references to assign V/J genes and CDR3. Any read was removed if the V/J assignment was weak (E-value above 1e-6), the CDR3 was missing, or the read contained stop codons, out-of-frame junctions, or ambiguous translated residues. V3J clonotypes were defined as sequences sharing the same inferred V gene, J gene, and CDR3 amino acid sequence. Percentage overlap between repertoires was computed as shared unique clonotypes divided by the size of the smaller repertoire. Richness of each repertoire was evaluated using RTK rarefaction, the Chao1 estimator, and Recon v2.1 estimates of unobserved clonotypes. TCRdb retrieved this table from immuneACCESS and kept in-frame rearrangements only. Not all clones are present; in checked studies, unresolved V genes account for under half, and no reason is known for the remainder. V, J and clone size derive from that table, while D and trimming were established from the DNA sequence. Counted in this sample were 450,000 to 500,000 clones; approximately 80% of them appeared once. The top ten clonotypes cover 10% to 15% of the sample.

The sample belongs to a study of shared clonotypes between healthy human individuals (dated by TCRdb to about 2020). Regarding the research as a whole: The cohort included a few men and a couple of women between 18 and 49 years of age. The study deeply sequenced blood TCR repertoires of about five healthy adults to estimate repertoire size and the extent of clonotype sharing between individuals. To increase sequencing depth and limit assay-specific biases, different laboratories used diverse techniques to prepare libraries and sequence TCR repertoires. Leukapheresis yielded between about 0.85 and 10 billion PBMCs per donor.

Donors were healthy HIV-negative adults with no recently reported acute infections or vaccinations. Every donor was a Caucasian adult living in Nashville, Tennessee, USA. For unsorted samples, some 90 million PBMCs were counted, and genomic DNA was extracted using the QIAamp DNA Blood Mini kit. After blood collection by leukapheresis, PBMCs were isolated using Ficoll-Histopaque density gradient centrifugation and then cryopreserved in the vapor phase of liquid nitrogen. Results and caveats for the whole study, not just this receptor: Sampling was restricted to blood, and TCR repertoires in tissues likely differ from the TCR repertoires found in blood. The small number of donors limited the genetic and exposure-history diversity represented. Based on pairwise subsampling, the degree of clonotype sharing among donors was expected to be affected by sequencing depth.

The chain employs TRBV6-1 and TRBJ1-5, with no confident D gene call. Sequenced sample: PBMCs. The receptor was isolated from a middle-aged woman in good health. Some clones in this sample may be carry-over from other donors' samples. The DNA reads TGTGCCAGCAGTGAAGGCGTAGCCCAGCATTTT. It encodes CASSEGVAQHF.